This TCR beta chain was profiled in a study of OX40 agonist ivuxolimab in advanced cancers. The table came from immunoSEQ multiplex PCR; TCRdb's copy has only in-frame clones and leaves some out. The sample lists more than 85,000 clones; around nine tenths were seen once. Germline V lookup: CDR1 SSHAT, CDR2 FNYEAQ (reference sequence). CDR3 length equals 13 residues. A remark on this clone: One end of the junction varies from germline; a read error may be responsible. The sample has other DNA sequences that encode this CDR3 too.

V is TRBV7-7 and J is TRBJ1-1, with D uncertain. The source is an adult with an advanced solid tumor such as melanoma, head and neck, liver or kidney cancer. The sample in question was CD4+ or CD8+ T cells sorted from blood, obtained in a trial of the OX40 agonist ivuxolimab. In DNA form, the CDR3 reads TGTGCTAGCAGCCCCGGCATGAACACTGAAGCTTTCTTT. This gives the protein CASSPGMNTEAFF.